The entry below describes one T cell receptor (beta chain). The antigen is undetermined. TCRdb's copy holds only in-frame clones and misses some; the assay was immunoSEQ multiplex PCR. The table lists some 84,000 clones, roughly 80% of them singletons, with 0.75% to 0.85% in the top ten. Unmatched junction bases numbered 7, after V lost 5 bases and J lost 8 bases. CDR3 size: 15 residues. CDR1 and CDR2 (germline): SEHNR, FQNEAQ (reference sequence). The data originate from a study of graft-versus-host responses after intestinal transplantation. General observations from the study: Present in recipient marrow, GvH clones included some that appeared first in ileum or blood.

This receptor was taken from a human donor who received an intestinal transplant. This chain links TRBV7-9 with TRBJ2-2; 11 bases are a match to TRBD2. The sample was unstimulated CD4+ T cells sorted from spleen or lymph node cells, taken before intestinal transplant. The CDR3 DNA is TGTGCCAGCAGCACAAGACTAGCGGGAACTGGGGAGCTGTTTTTT. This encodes CASSTRLAGTGELFF.